Listed here are 9 T cell receptor beta chains from one sample, sequenced in a study of blood T cells in healthy people across ages. A second PCR, run for roughly 7 to 11 cycles, used a sample-barcoded 5' primer plus a J-beta primer mix. TCRdb analysed the 5' RACE reads with MiXCR anew, one entry per CDR3 protein. The table includes 1.5 million or so distinct CDR3 sequences, approximately 38% detected once. The sequenced sample was blood. The receptors shown here come from a woman aged 18 to 35 in good health.

The V and J genes are TRBV30 and TRBJ1-2, with D possibly TRBD1 on 5 matching bases. The V gene lost 3 bases and the J gene lost 7 bases, with 15 bases spanning the gap. This CDR3 contains 13 residues. Germline CDR1 reads GTSNPN; CDR2 reads SVGIG (reference sequence). The DNA for the CDR3 is TGTGCCTGGAGGCCGGGACTCGCAAGTGGCTACACCTTC. This sequence encodes CAWRPGLASGYTF.

The chain joins TRBV29-1 to TRBJ1-3; D is possibly TRBD1 (5 bases). The V end was cut by 4 bases, the J end by 2 bases, with 9 bases between. Germline V gene lookup returns CDR1 SQVTM and CDR2 ANQGSEA. The CDR3 is 13 residues long. CDR3: CSVAGIAGNTIYF. The CDR3 bases are TGCAGCGTTGCAGGGATCGCTGGAAACACCATATATTTT.

The chain is built from TRBV2 and TRBJ1-5; the D gene is possibly TRBD1 (5 bases). Germline V gives CDR1 SNHLY, CDR2 FYNNEI. CDR3 length: 14 residues. V was clipped by 1 base and J by 9 bases, with 13 bases between them. The CDR3, as DNA: TGTGCCAGCAGTGAAGTCACAGGCCCGGCGCCCCAGCATTTT. It is translated as CASSEVTGPAPQHF.

The gene calls are TRBV12-3 or TRBV12-4 and TRBJ2-1, with 7 bases aligning to TRBD2. This CDR3 comprises 12 residues. Trimming removed 7 bases from V and 9 bases from J; junction bases left unmatched: 6. CDR3 sequence: CASNHRLAEQFF. The DNA of the CDR3 is TGTGCCAGCAACCACCGACTAGCTGAGCAGTTCTTC.

This clonotype has just a few counts. The chain links TRBV20-1 to TRBJ1-5; 7 bases line up with TRBD1. Germline V lookup: CDR1 DFQATT, CDR2 SNEGSKA (reference sequence). V dropped 3 bases and J dropped 5; count of bases not matched to a gene: 7. CDR3 length equals 14 residues. CDR3 amino acids: CSASPGTDDQPQHF. The CDR3, as DNA: TGCAGTGCTAGCCCCGGGACAGATGATCAGCCCCAGCATTTT.

The chain has TRBV5-6 and TRBJ2-3; D remains unclear. Germline-derived CDR1 and CDR2 are SGHDT and YYEEEE. CDR3 length: 12 residues. V was clipped by 2 bases and J by 6 bases, with 7 bases between them. This CDR3 is CASSFPQDTQYF. CDR3 in DNA: TGTGCCAGCAGCTTCCCTCAGGATACGCAGTATTTT.

V usage is TRBV20-1 and J usage is TRBJ2-3, with D unclear. The CDR3 is 14 amino acids. Trimming removed 1 base at V and 2 bases at J, with 10 bases between. Germline assignment: CDR1 DFQATT and CDR2 SNEGSKA (reference sequence). The CDR3 loop is CSARGPEFTDTQYF. The CDR3 coding sequence is TGCAGTGCTAGAGGACCAGAGTTCACAGATACGCAGTATTTT.

J is TRBJ1-5 and V is TRBV7-9; 8 nucleotides align to TRBD1. Per the germline V gene, CDR1 is SEHNR and CDR2 is FQNEAQ (reference sequence). This CDR3 is built from 14 residues. With V trimmed by 4 bases and J by 4 bases, 3 bases remained unmatched. CDR3 in DNA: TGTGCCAGCAGCTGGGACAGGCCGAATCAGCCCCAGCATTTT. This gives the protein CASSWDRPNQPQHF. Full variable domain (missing parts from reference TRBV7-9 and TRBJ1-5): DTGVSQNPRHKITKRGQNVTFRCDPISEHNRLYWYRQTLGQGPEFLTYFQNEAQLEKSRLLSDRFSAERPKGSFSTLEIQRTEQGDSAMYLCASSWDRPNQPQHFGDGTRLSIL.

The J gene is TRBJ2-1, the V gene TRBV10-2; 14 bases line up with TRBD2. The trim removed 9 bases at V and 6 bases at J, leaving 4 bases unmatched. The germline gives CDR1 WSHSY, CDR2 SAAADI. The CDR3 loop spans 14 amino acids. DNA for the CDR3: TGCGCCAGTGGGACTAGCGGGAGTGGCAATGAGCAGTTCTTC. It is translated as CASGTSGSGNEQFF.